These T cell receptor beta chains were read from a single sample in a study of Ad26.COV2.S vaccination and SARS-CoV-2 variants. The table came from immunoSEQ multiplex PCR; TCRdb's copy has only in-frame clones and leaves some out. The repertoire has around 450,000 clones, 75% to 90% of them found once; the top ten carry roughly 2.5%. The material sequenced was peripheral blood, taken in a trial of Ad26.COV2.S vaccine versus placebo. These receptors were taken from a person between 18 and 59 years old who received the Ad26.COV2.S COVID-19 vaccine or a placebo. The CDR3 runs from the conserved cysteine through the conserved F or W. The D gene is left open where the match is weak. Size is omitted from some rows. Given values are once, few, many or a class for expanded clones.

CDR3nt: TGTGCCAGTAGTATCCTAAGAAACGCCCTCTACAATGAGCAGTTCTTC
CDR3aa: CASSILRNALYNEQFF
v_gene: TRBV19
abundance: .
j_gene: TRBJ2-1
d_gene: .

CDR3nt: TGTGCCACCAGTGATTTAATCGACACCGGGGAGCTGTTTTTT
CDR3aa: CATSDLIDTGELFF
v_gene: TRBV24-1
abundance: few
j_gene: TRBJ2-2
d_gene: .

CDR3nt: TGTGCCAGCAGTCCGGCGTCAAGGGATGGCTACACCTTC
CDR3aa: CASSPASRDGYTF
v_gene: TRBV27
abundance: .
j_gene: TRBJ1-2
d_gene: .

CDR3nt: TGTGCCAGCAGCCGCGGACAGGCGATCAATCAGCCCCAGCATTTT
CDR3aa: CASSRGQAINQPQHF
v_gene: TRBV5-8
abundance: .
j_gene: TRBJ1-5
d_gene: TRBD1

CDR3nt: TGTGCCACCAGCAGAGATTGGGGCGGGGGGCAAGAGACCCAGTACTTC
CDR3aa: CATSRDWGGGQETQYF
v_gene: TRBV15
abundance: once
j_gene: TRBJ2-5
d_gene: TRBD2

CDR3nt: TGTGCCAGCAGTTACTCTATGGGGAATCAGCCCCAGCATTTT
CDR3aa: CASSYSMGNQPQHF
v_gene: TRBV6-5
abundance: .
j_gene: TRBJ1-5
d_gene: .

CDR3nt: TGTGCCAGTATGCGACAGGGGAAGAGCAATCAGCCCCAGCATTTT
CDR3aa: CASMRQGKSNQPQHF
v_gene: TRBV19
abundance: .
j_gene: TRBJ1-5
d_gene: TRBD1

CDR3nt: TGTGCCAGCAGCTCCGGACCGCGAACTAACTATGGCTACACCTTC
CDR3aa: CASSSGPRTNYGYTF
v_gene: TRBV11-2
abundance: .
j_gene: TRBJ1-2
d_gene: .

CDR3nt: TGTGCCAGTACACGACAGGGGAGTGATTACACCATATATTTT
CDR3aa: CASTRQGSDYTIYF
v_gene: TRBV19
abundance: once
j_gene: TRBJ1-3
d_gene: TRBD1

CDR3nt: TGTGCCAGCAGCGGTGGTTCCTATGGCTACACCTTC
CDR3aa: CASSGGSYGYTF
v_gene: TRBV9
abundance: .
j_gene: TRBJ1-2
d_gene: .

CDR3nt: TGCGCCAGCAGCCAAGAACAGTCGGGGGCTTCAGAGACCCAGTACTTC
CDR3aa: CASSQEQSGASETQYF
v_gene: TRBV4-3
abundance: .
j_gene: TRBJ2-5
d_gene: .

CDR3nt: TGTGCCAGCAGCTTCGGGACAGCTAATCAGCCCCAGCATTTT
CDR3aa: CASSFGTANQPQHF
v_gene: TRBV7-8
abundance: .
j_gene: TRBJ1-5
d_gene: TRBD1

CDR3nt: TGTGCCAGCACCGACCGACAGGGGGCAGCCTCCAACTATGGCTACACCTTC
CDR3aa: CASTDRQGAASNYGYTF
v_gene: TRBV2
abundance: .
j_gene: TRBJ1-2
d_gene: TRBD1

CDR3nt: TGTGCCAGCGTACTGATGGGACAGGGGTATGAAAAACTGTTTTTT
CDR3aa: CASVLMGQGYEKLFF
v_gene: TRBV2
abundance: .
j_gene: TRBJ1-4
d_gene: TRBD1

CDR3nt: TGTGCCAGCAGTTACGCAGGGAACAGCGCCGGGGAGCTGTTTTTT
CDR3aa: CASSYAGNSAGELFF
v_gene: TRBV6-5
abundance: .
j_gene: TRBJ2-2
d_gene: .

CDR3nt: TGTGCCAGCAGTTACTCAACGGCTGACACCGGGGAGCTGTTTTTT
CDR3aa: CASSYSTADTGELFF
v_gene: TRBV6-5
abundance: .
j_gene: TRBJ2-2
d_gene: .

CDR3nt: TGCGCCAGCAGCCAAGCCACGGACAGGGGTTCACCCCTCCACTTT
CDR3aa: CASSQATDRGSPLHF
v_gene: TRBV4-1
abundance: .
j_gene: TRBJ1-6
d_gene: TRBD1

CDR3nt: TGTGCCAGCAGCCGTACAGGGGTTTCTTCAGAGACCCAGTACTTC
CDR3aa: CASSRTGVSSETQYF
v_gene: TRBV5-5
abundance: .
j_gene: TRBJ2-5
d_gene: TRBD1

CDR3nt: TGTGCCAGCACTCCGACCCTAACCTACGAGCAGTACTTC
CDR3aa: CASTPTLTYEQYF
v_gene: TRBV12-3/TRBV12-4
abundance: once
j_gene: TRBJ2-7
d_gene: .

CDR3nt: TGCGCCAGCAGCTTACGACTAGCGACAGATACGCAGTATTTT
CDR3aa: CASSLRLATDTQYF
v_gene: TRBV5-1
abundance: .
j_gene: TRBJ2-3
d_gene: TRBD2

CDR3nt: TGTGCCAGCAGCGTTGACAGGGGAAACACCATATATTTT
CDR3aa: CASSVDRGNTIYF
v_gene: TRBV9
abundance: few
j_gene: TRBJ1-3
d_gene: .

CDR3nt: TGCGCCAGCAGCTTGTATGGGGTTGACACTGAAGCTTTCTTT
CDR3aa: CASSLYGVDTEAFF
v_gene: TRBV5-1
abundance: .
j_gene: TRBJ1-1
d_gene: .

CDR3nt: TGCGCCAGCAGCTTAAAAGCACAGTCGAGTGAAAAACTGTTTTTT
CDR3aa: CASSLKAQSSEKLFF
v_gene: TRBV5-1
abundance: .
j_gene: TRBJ1-4
d_gene: .

CDR3nt: TGTGCCAGCAGTGAACAGGGACAGGGGGACAATCAGCCCCAGCATTTT
CDR3aa: CASSEQGQGDNQPQHF
v_gene: TRBV25-1
abundance: .
j_gene: TRBJ1-5
d_gene: TRBD1

CDR3nt: TGTGCCAGCAGCTACAGGGGGATGGCCTACGAGCAGTACTTC
CDR3aa: CASSYRGMAYEQYF
v_gene: TRBV11-1
abundance: .
j_gene: TRBJ2-7
d_gene: TRBD1